A selection of T cell receptor beta chains follows, all from one sample in a study of OX40 agonist ivuxolimab in advanced cancers. Sequenced by immunoSEQ multiplex PCR; TCRdb stores in-frame clones only, minus some. The sample records some 97,000 clones, approximately 90% being singletons. The sample in question was CD4+ or CD8+ T cells sorted from blood, obtained in a trial of the OX40 agonist ivuxolimab. The receptors were gathered from an adult with an advanced solid tumor such as melanoma, head and neck, liver or kidney cancer. CDR3s include the opening cysteine and the closing phenylalanine or tryptophan. Each record gives: clone size, J gene, V gene, D gene, CDR3 DNA, CDR3 protein. A D gene is named only where the DNA matches it firmly. The listing skips clone size in some rows; elsewhere it reads once, few, many or a size class.

size: once; J: TRBJ1-3; V: TRBV6-1; D: NA; DNA: TGTGCCAGCAGTGCTAGGATTAGCTCTGGAAACACCATATATTTT; CDR3: CASSARISSGNTIYF
size: NA; J: TRBJ1-2; V: TRBV28; D: NA; DNA: TGTGCCAGCAGTTTCCCAGTCAGACACTATGGCTACACCTTC; CDR3: CASSFPVRHYGYTF
size: NA; J: TRBJ2-2; V: TRBV7-2; D: NA; DNA: TGTGCCAGCAGCTTAGCTTTAGCGTTAAACACCGGGGAGCTGTTTTTT; CDR3: CASSLALALNTGELFF
size: NA; J: TRBJ1-1; V: TRBV28; D: NA; DNA: TGTGCCAGCAGTTTTACAGGGACTGAAGCTTTCTTT; CDR3: CASSFTGTEAFF
size: once; J: TRBJ2-5; V: TRBV30; D: NA; DNA: TGTGCCCTAGAGGCTCTGAGGGAGACCCAGTACTTC; CDR3: CALEALRETQYF
size: NA; J: TRBJ2-7; V: TRBV4-3; D: NA; DNA: TGCGCCAGCAGCCGCGGACTAAACTACGAGCAGTACTTC; CDR3: CASSRGLNYEQYF
size: once; J: TRBJ2-1; V: TRBV18; D: NA; DNA: TGTGCCAGCTCACCACCGCAGTCGGTGCAGTTCTTC; CDR3: CASSPPQSVQFF
size: NA; J: TRBJ1-4; V: TRBV4-3; D: NA; DNA: TGCGCCAGCAGCCCGGGACATAGAAATGAAAAACTGTTTTTT; CDR3: CASSPGHRNEKLFF
size: NA; J: TRBJ2-2; V: TRBV5-1; D: NA; DNA: TGCGCCAGCAGCTCGCTGGGTCCAGAGGTCGCCGGGGAGCTGTTTTTT; CDR3: CASSSLGPEVAGELFF
size: once; J: TRBJ2-7; V: TRBV12-5; D: NA; DNA: TGTGCTAGTGGTTTGAGGCAGGCCCTAACCTACGAGCAGTACTTC; CDR3: CASGLRQALTYEQYF
size: NA; J: TRBJ2-3; V: TRBV5-6; D: NA; DNA: TGTGCCAGCAGCCCAGGTTTTCTAAGGGATACGCAGTATTTT; CDR3: CASSPGFLRDTQYF
size: NA; J: TRBJ2-7; V: TRBV27; D: NA; DNA: TGTGCCAGTAAACGGGACCGCGGCACCTACGAGCAGTACTTC; CDR3: CASKRDRGTYEQYF
size: NA; J: TRBJ1-4; V: TRBV28; D: NA; DNA: TGTGCCAGCCGCACCCCCATTGAAAAACTGTTTTTT; CDR3: CASRTPIEKLFF
size: NA; J: TRBJ2-5; V: TRBV7-2; D: TRBD2; DNA: TGTGCCAGCAGCCCGTATCGGACTAGCGGGAGGCATGAGACCCAGTACTTC; CDR3: CASSPYRTSGRHETQYF
size: NA; J: TRBJ2-1; V: TRBV7-8; D: TRBD2; DNA: TGTGCCAGCAGCTCCTTTCAGCGGGAGACGCGGAATGAGCAGTTCTTC; CDR3: CASSSFQRETRNEQFF
size: NA; J: TRBJ2-7; V: TRBV12-5; D: TRBD1; DNA: TGTGCTAGTGGTTTAATTAGTTTGGACAGGGTTCCGAGAAGCTCCTACGAGCAGTACTTC; CDR3: CASGLISLDRVPRSSYEQYF
size: NA; J: TRBJ2-1; V: TRBV11-3; D: TRBD1; DNA: TGTGCCAGCAGCTTAAAGGGGGCCCACAATGAGCAGTTCTTC; CDR3: CASSLKGAHNEQFF
size: NA; J: TRBJ2-5; V: TRBV29-1; D: NA; DNA: TGCAGCGTTGGGGAACGGGAGAAAGAGACCCAGTACTTC; CDR3: CSVGEREKETQYF
size: NA; J: TRBJ1-5; V: TRBV2; D: NA; DNA: TGTGCCAGCAGTAATGAGGGGAGCAATCAGCCCCAGCATTTT; CDR3: CASSNEGSNQPQHF
size: NA; J: TRBJ2-2; V: TRBV5-1; D: NA; DNA: TGCGCCAGCACAATAATGGGAGGCCCCACTTCCGGGGAGCTGTTTTTT; CDR3: CASTIMGGPTSGELFF
size: NA; J: TRBJ2-3; V: TRBV9; D: NA; DNA: TGTGCCAGCAGCGCGAGGGTACTAGGCACAGATACGCAGTATTTT; CDR3: CASSARVLGTDTQYF
size: NA; J: TRBJ2-2; V: TRBV7-2; D: NA; DNA: TGTGCCAGCAGCACCTACGGGACAACGAACACCGGGGAGCTGTTTTTT; CDR3: CASSTYGTTNTGELFF
size: NA; J: TRBJ1-1; V: TRBV29-1; D: TRBD1; DNA: TGCAGCGTTTTAAACAGGGGTGAAGCTTTCTTT; CDR3: CSVLNRGEAFF
size: NA; J: TRBJ1-3; V: TRBV10-3; D: TRBD1; DNA: TGTGCCACAGGGACAGGGGGCTACACTGGAAACACCATATATTTT; CDR3: CATGTGGYTGNTIYF
size: NA; J: TRBJ1-3; V: TRBV9; D: NA; DNA: TGTGCCAGCAGCGCGCGGACAGCCTCTGGAAACACCATATATTTT; CDR3: CASSARTASGNTIYF
size: NA; J: TRBJ1-5; V: TRBV6-5; D: TRBD1; DNA: TGTGCCAGCAGGCCGGGACAGGGTCTCGGTCAGCCCCAGCATTTT; CDR3: CASRPGQGLGQPQHF
size: NA; J: TRBJ1-5; V: TRBV28; D: NA; DNA: TGTGCCAGCAGTTTCATACAGGGAGGATTCAGGAGCAATCAGCCCCAGCATTTT; CDR3: CASSFIQGGFRSNQPQHF